The entry below describes one T cell receptor (beta chain). The antigen is not known. PCR amplification relied on 60 Vbeta primers (plus 13 Jbeta primers). TCRdb's table, derived via immunoSEQ multiplex PCR, lists solely in-frame clones and lacks some. Here the sample spans 120,000 or so clones, around three quarters being singletons. The germline CDR1 and CDR2 sequences are MNHEY and SVGAGI. The CDR3 sequence is 13 residues long. V trimming: 4 bases; J trimming: 0 bases; junction bases outside the gene matches: 0. The entry originates in a study of cytomegalovirus exposure and HLA in healthy donors. Study summary: Earlier sequencing of about 179 million T cells yielded around 100 million unique TCR beta sequences.

Whole-study results and caveats: Earlier analysis yielded a pattern in which most TCR beta V segments were productive about 90% or about 30% of the time.

The clonotype originates from a woman in her thirties or forties in good health and CMV-seronegative. The chain is built from TRBV6-5 and TRBJ2-7; TRBD1 matches at 7 bases. What was sequenced was PBMCs. The DNA for the CDR3 is TGTGCCAGCAGTTCAGGGGGCTCCTACGAGCAGTACTTC. It is translated as CASSSGGSYEQYF.